Below, 7 T cell receptor beta chains from the same sample are listed, as sequenced in a study of blood T cell repertoires in COVID-19. The assay was immunoSEQ multiplex PCR, and TCRdb's table has in-frame clones only and misses some. The sample comprises nearly 110,000 clones, 70% to 75% of which are singletons, and approximately 0.9% rests with the top ten. Sequencing was carried out using peripheral blood. These TCRs come from a human donor with acute or convalescent COVID-19. The donor label of this sample is uncertain.

This clone was detected a few times. The rearrangement uses TRBV19 and TRBJ1-1; possibly TRBD1 for D (6 bases). The V end was cut by 5 bases, the J end by 8 bases, with 15 bases between. Germline V gives CDR1 LNHDA, CDR2 SQIVND (reference sequence). This CDR3 has 13 residues. The CDR3, as DNA: TGTGCCAGTAGTCCCCTGGGAGGGGGGGAAGCTTTCTTT. Translating it yields CASSPLGGGEAFF.

This clone came up a few times. The V gene is TRBV28, the J gene TRBJ2-7; 10 bases are shared with TRBD2. The CDR3 sequence is 17 residues long. Per germline, CDR1 MDHEN and CDR2 SYDVKM. J was trimmed by 7 bases and V by 3 bases; bases with no gene match: 15. DNA of the CDR3: TGTGCCAGCAGTTTTCGGCTAGCGGGGGTTATCTCGGGAGAGCAGTACGTC. Its translation: CASSFRLAGVISGEQYV.

The chain couples TRBV28 to TRBJ2-1; D is perhaps TRBD1 (6 bases). Trimming left V 5 bases short and J 2 bases short, with 19 bases between. The CDR3 spans 17 residues. The germline V gene encodes CDR1 MDHEN and CDR2 SYDVKM. The CDR3 region is CASSPLQGAFTYNEQFF. As DNA, the CDR3 is TGTGCCAGCAGTCCTTTACAGGGAGCTTTCACCTACAATGAGCAGTTCTTC.

This chain connects TRBV20-1 to TRBJ1-1, with D perhaps TRBD1 (6 bases). The CDR3 covers 11 residues. In germline, CDR1 is DFQATT, CDR2 SNEGSKA (reference sequence). V was shortened by 6 bases and J by 8 bases, with 13 bases between the two germline ends. The CDR3 loop is CSAADRGEAFF. The CDR3 DNA is TGCAGTGCGGCGGACAGAGGAGAAGCTTTCTTT.

The V call is TRBV9, the J call TRBJ1-1; no reliable D call. Trimming stripped 3 bases from V and 1 base from J, with 10 bases between. Looked up from germline, CDR1 is SGDLS and CDR2 is YYNGEE. The CDR3 sequence is 14 residues long. CDR3 protein: CASSAGRGNTEAFF. The CDR3 DNA sequence: TGTGCCAGCAGCGCCGGACGGGGGAACACTGAAGCTTTCTTT.

This clone was counted a few times. This CDR3 is also generated by other DNA sequences in the sample. The chain is built from TRBV6-5 and TRBJ1-1, with 10 positions matching TRBD1. Germline CDR1 reads MNHEY; CDR2 reads SVGAGI. With 2 bases clipped from V and 3 bases from J, the junction kept 0 bases outside the gene matches. The CDR3 is 14 residues long. The CDR3 DNA sequence: TGTGCCAGCAGTTACGGGACAGGGGACACTGAAGCTTTCTTT. Its translation is CASSYGTGDTEAFF.

Concerning this clone itself: A read error may account for a junction end that differs from germline. The V gene is TRBV18, the J gene TRBJ2-1, with 8 bases identical to TRBD2. CDR3 length equals 15 residues. Germline-derived CDR1 and CDR2 are KGHSH and LQKENI. CDR3 region: CASSQAGGSYNEQFF. The DNA of the CDR3 is TGTGCCAGTTCACAGGCGGGGGGCTCCTACAATGAGCAGTTCTTC.